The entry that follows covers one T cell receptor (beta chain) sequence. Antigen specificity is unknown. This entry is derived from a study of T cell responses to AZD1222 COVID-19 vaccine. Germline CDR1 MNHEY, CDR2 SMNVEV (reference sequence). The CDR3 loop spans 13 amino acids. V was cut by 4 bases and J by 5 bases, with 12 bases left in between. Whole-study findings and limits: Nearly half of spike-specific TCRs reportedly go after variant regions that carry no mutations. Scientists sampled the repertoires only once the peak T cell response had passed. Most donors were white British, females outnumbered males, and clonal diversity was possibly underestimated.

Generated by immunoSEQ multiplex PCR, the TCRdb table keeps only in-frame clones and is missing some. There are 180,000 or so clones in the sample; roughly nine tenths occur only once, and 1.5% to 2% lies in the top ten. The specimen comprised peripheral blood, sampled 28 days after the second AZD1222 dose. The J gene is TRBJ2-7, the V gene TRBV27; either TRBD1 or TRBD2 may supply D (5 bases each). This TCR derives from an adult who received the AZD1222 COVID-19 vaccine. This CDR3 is CASSSTGPHEQYF. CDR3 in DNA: TGTGCCAGCAGTTCAACGGGACCGCACGAGCAGTACTTC.